The clone carrying this T cell receptor beta chain was detected ten times or more. TCRdb called the 5' RACE reads again in MiXCR, with one record for every CDR3 protein. The sample includes 200,000 to 300,000 distinct CDR3 sequences, approximately 7% seen only once; the top ten take 3% to 4.5%. CDR3 size: 15 residues. V lost 5 bases, J lost 5 bases, and 9 bases stayed unmatched. From germline, CDR1 is MDHEN and CDR2 SYDVKM. This sample was taken from a study of identical twins. The data also belong to a second study, concerning yellow fever vaccine responses in identical twins.

The clonotype was recovered from a woman in her late teens or twenties in good health. The genes are TRBV28 and TRBJ1-5; 7 positions match TRBD1. Sequencing was performed on memory (CD45RO+) T cells sorted from blood. The CDR3 coding sequence is TGTGCCAGCAGTCCCCGACAGGGCCTCCATCAGCCCCAGCATTTT. It is translated as CASSPRQGLHQPQHF.